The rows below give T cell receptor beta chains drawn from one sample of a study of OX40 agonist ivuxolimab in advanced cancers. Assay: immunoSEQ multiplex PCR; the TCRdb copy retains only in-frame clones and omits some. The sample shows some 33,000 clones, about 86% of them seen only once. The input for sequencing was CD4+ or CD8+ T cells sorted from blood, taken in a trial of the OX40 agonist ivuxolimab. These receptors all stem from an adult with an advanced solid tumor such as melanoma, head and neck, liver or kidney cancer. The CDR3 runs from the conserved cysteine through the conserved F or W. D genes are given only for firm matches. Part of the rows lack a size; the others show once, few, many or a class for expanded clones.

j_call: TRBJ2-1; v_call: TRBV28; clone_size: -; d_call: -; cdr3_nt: TGTGCCAGCAGTTCAAGGGTTGGGTGGGGTGAGCAGTTCTTC; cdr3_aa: CASSSRVGWGEQFF
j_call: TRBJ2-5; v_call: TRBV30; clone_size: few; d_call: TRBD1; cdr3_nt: TGTGCCTGGACAACAGGGGACCTCGAGTGGACCCAGTACTTC; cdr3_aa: CAWTTGDLEWTQYF
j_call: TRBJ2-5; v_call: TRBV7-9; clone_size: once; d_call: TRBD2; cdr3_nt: TGTGCCAGCAGCCCAAAGACTAGCGGGAGAATCGGGACCCAGTACTTC; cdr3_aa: CASSPKTSGRIGTQYF
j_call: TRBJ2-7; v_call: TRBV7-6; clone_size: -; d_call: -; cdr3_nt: TGTGCCAGCAGCTTAGCGGCAGGGGCTTACGAGCAGTACTTC; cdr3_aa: CASSLAAGAYEQYF
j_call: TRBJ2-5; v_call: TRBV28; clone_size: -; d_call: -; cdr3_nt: TGTGCCAGCGTTCCGGGTGCGGAGACCCAGTACTTC; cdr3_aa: CASVPGAETQYF
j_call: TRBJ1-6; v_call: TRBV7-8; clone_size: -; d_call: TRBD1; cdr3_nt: TGTGCCAGCAGCCGTTCTCCGGGACAGGGGAATTCACCCCTCCACTTT; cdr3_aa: CASSRSPGQGNSPLHF
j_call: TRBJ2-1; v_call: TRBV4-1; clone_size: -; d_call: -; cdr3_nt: TGCGCCAGCAGCCAAATATCCGGGGGAGGAAATGAGCAGTTCTTC; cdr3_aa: CASSQISGGGNEQFF
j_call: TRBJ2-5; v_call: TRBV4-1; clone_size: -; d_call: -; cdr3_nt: TGCGCCAGCAGCCAGCTCGGAAGGGAGCAGTACTTC; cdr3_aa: CASSQLGREQYF
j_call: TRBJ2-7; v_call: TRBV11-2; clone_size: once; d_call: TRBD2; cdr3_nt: TGTGCCAGCAACTTGTCTCCTAGCGGCCCCTGGGAGCAGTACTTC; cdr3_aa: CASNLSPSGPWEQYF
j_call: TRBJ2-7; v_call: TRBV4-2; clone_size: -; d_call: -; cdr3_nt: TGTGCCAGCAGCCAAGCGCGGGACTACGAGCAGTACTTC; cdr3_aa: CASSQARDYEQYF
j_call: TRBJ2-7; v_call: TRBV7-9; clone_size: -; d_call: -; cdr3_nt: TGTGCCAGCAGCGGCAGCACGACCCCCTACGAGCAGTACTTC; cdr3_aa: CASSGSTTPYEQYF
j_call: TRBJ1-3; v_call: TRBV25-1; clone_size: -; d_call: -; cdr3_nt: TGTGCCAGCAGTGAATCCCAGGTTAGGTCTGGAAACACCATATATTTT; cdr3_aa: CASSESQVRSGNTIYF
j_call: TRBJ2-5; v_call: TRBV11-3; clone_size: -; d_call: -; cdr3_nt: TGTGCCAGCAGCCTAAGGGGCAGCGGTGTGTACCAAGAGACCCAGTACTTC; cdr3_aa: CASSLRGSGVYQETQYF
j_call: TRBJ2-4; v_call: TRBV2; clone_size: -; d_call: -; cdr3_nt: TGTGCCAGCATGGATTTGGGGGAAGCCAAAAACATTCAGTACTTC; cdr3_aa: CASMDLGEAKNIQYF
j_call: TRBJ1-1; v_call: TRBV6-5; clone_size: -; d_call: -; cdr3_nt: TGTGCCAGCAGCTTGTCGGGAGCTGAAGCTTTCTTT; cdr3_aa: CASSLSGAEAFF
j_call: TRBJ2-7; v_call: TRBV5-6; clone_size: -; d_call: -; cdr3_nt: TGTGCCAGCAGCGTTGAGGTTTTAGGCCTCTACGAGCAGTACTTC; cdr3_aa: CASSVEVLGLYEQYF
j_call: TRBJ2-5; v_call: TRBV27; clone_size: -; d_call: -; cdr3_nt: TGTGCCAGCAGTCCCGGGACATATCAAGAGACCCAGTACTTC; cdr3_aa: CASSPGTYQETQYF
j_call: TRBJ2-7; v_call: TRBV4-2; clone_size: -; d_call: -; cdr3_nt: TGTGCCAGCAGCCTTTTCCTGGGCACCCGCTACGAGCAGTACTTC; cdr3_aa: CASSLFLGTRYEQYF
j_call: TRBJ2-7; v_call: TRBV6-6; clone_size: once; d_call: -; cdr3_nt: TGTGCCAGCGCCGGGCTGATAAACTACGAGCAGTACTTC; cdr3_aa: CASAGLINYEQYF
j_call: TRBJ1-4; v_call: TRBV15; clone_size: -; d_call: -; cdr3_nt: TGTGCCACCAGCGCGGGCAGGGAGTATGAAAAACTGTTTTTT; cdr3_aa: CATSAGREYEKLFF
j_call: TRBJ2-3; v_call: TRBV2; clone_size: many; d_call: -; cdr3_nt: TGTGCCAGCAGTGAAGTACAGGCAGATACGCAGTATTTT; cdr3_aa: CASSEVQADTQYF
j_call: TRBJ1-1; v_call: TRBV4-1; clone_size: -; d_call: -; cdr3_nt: TGCGCCAGCAGCTCACGTCCGGGGGGCGAGACTGAAGCTTTCTTT; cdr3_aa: CASSSRPGGETEAFF
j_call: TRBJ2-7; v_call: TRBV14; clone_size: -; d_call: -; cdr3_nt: TGTGCCAGCAGCCAAAGAAACTCTGGGCAGGGGACCTACGAGCAGTACTTC; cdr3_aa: CASSQRNSGQGTYEQYF
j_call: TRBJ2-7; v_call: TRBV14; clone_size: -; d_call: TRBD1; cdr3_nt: TGTGCCAGCAGAAGACAGGGGGCGGTTGGCGAGCAGTACTTC; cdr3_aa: CASRRQGAVGEQYF
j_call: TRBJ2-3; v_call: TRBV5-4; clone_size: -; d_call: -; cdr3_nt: TGTGCCAGCAGCTTATTCGGGATTTCTAGCACAGATACGCAGTATTTT; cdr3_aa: CASSLFGISSTDTQYF
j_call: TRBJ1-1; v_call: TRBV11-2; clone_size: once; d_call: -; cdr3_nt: TGTGCCAGCAGCTTAGAAGGAGGGATGAACACTGAAGCTTTCTTT; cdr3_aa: CASSLEGGMNTEAFF
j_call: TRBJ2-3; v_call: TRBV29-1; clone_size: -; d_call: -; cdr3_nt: TGCAGCGTTTGGAGGAGCAGGGTGGGGGGCACAGATACGCAGTATTTT; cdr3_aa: CSVWRSRVGGTDTQYF
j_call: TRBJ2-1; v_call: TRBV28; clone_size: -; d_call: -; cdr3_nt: TGTGCCAGCAGTTTATCGTCCGGTTGGGAGATCACCTACAATGAGCAGTTCTTC; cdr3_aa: CASSLSSGWEITYNEQFF
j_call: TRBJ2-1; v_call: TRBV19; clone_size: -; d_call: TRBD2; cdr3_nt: TGTGCCAGTAGCCCCCCCACTAGCGGAGCATACAATGAGCAGTTCTTC; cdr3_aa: CASSPPTSGAYNEQFF
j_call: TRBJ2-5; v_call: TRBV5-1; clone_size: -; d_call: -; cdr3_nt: TGCGCCAGCAGGGAGGGGCCCACCATACAAGAGACCCAGTACTTC; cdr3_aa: CASREGPTIQETQYF
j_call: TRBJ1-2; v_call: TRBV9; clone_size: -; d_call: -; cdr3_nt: TGTGCCAGCAGCGTAGCTACTAGGGTACTGGGGGGCGCTACCCCCGCTATTAACTATGGCTACACCTTC; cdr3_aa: CASSVATRVLGGATPAINYGYTF
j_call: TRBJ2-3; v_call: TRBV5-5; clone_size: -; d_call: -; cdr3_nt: TGTGCCAGCAGCTTAATGGGGGAGCGAGATACGCAGTATTTT; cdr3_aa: CASSLMGERDTQYF
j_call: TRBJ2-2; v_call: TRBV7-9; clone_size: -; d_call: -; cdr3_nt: TGTGCCTTACCGGGACTTCCGGTCTCCGGGGAGCTGTTTTTT; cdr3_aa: CALPGLPVSGELFF
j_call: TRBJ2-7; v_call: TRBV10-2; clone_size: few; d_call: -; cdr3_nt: TGCGCCAGCAGTGAGATCAGGAGTTACGAGCAGTACTTC; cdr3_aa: CASSEIRSYEQYF
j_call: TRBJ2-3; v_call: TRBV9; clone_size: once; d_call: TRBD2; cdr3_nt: TGTGCCAGCAGCGTAGGGTTAGCGGGAGGTGGAACAGATACGCAGTATTTT; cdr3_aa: CASSVGLAGGGTDTQYF
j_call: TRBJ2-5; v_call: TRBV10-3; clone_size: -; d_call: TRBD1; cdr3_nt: TGTGCCATCAGTGCCCGGGACAGGGGGGAAGAGACCCAGTACTTC; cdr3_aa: CAISARDRGEETQYF
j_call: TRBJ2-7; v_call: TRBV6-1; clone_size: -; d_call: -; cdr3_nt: TGTGCCAGCAGTGAATTCGCAGGGTACTCCTACGAGCAGTACTTC; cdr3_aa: CASSEFAGYSYEQYF
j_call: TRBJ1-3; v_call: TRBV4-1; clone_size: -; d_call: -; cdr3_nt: TGCGCCAGCAGCCAACCCCAGGGCAGGGTCTCTGGAAACACCATATATTTT; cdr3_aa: CASSQPQGRVSGNTIYF
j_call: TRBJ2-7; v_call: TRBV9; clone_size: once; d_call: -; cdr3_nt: TGTGCCAGCAGCGTAGGATCCCCCTACGAGCAGTACTTC; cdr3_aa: CASSVGSPYEQYF
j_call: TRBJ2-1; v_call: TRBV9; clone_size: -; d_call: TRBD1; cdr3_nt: TGTGCCAGCAGCGACACAGGGGGCAATGAGCAGTTCTTC; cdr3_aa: CASSDTGGNEQFF
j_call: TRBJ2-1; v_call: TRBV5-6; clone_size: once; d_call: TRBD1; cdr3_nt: TGTGCCAGCAGCTACGGGACAGGGGGCTACAATGAGCAGTTCTTC; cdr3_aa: CASSYGTGGYNEQFF
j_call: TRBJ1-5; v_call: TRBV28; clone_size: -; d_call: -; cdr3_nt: TGTGCCAGCAGTTTACTCTACGCCAGAAATCAGCCCCAGCATTTT; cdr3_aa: CASSLLYARNQPQHF
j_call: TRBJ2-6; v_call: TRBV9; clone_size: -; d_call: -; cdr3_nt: TGTGCCAGCAGCGTAGATGTTGGGTCTGGGGCCAACGTCCTGACTTTC; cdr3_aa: CASSVDVGSGANVLTF
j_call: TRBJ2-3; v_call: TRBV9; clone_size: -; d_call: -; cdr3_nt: TGTGCCAGCAGCGTAGGTGGGTCAGATACGCAGTATTTT; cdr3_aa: CASSVGGSDTQYF
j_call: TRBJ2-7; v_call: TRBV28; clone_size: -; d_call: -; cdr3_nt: TGTGCCAGCAGCCCGGGTCCCTCCTACGAGCAGTACTTC; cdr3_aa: CASSPGPSYEQYF
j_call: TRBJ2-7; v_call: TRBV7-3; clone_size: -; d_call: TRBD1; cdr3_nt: TGTGCCAGCAGCTTACGACAGGGACCTTCCTACGAGCAGTACTTC; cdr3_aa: CASSLRQGPSYEQYF
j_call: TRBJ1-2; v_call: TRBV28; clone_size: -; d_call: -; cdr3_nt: TGTGCCAGCCTTCTCCAAGGGGAGTATGGCTACACCTTC; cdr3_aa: CASLLQGEYGYTF
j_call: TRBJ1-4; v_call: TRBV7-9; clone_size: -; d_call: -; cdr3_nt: TGTGCCAGCAGCCCGGGCAGGACCAATGAAAAACTGTTTTTT; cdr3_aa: CASSPGRTNEKLFF
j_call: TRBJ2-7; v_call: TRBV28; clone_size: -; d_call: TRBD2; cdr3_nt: TGTGCCAGCAGTCGGGTAGCGGGACCGACCTACGAGCAGTACTTC; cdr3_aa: CASSRVAGPTYEQYF
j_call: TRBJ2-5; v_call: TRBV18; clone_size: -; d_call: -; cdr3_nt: TGTGCCAGCGTACACATGGACCAAGAGACCCAGTACTTC; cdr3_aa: CASVHMDQETQYF
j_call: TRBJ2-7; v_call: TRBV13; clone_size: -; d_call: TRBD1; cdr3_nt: TGTGCCAGCAGCTATGTGACAGGGACCAACTACGAGCAGTACTTC; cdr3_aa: CASSYVTGTNYEQYF
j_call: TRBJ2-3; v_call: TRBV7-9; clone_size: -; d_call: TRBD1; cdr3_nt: TGTGCCACCAGGACGACAGGGATGGCAGGAGATACGCAGTATTTT; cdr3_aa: CATRTTGMAGDTQYF
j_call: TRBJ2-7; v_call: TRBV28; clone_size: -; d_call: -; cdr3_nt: TGTGCCAGCAGTTCCGGGACGTTGGGGGAGCAGTACTTC; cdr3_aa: CASSSGTLGEQYF
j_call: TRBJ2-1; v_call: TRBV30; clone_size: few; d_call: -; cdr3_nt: TGTGCCTGGGACCCGGACGGAAATGAGCAGTTCTTC; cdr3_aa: CAWDPDGNEQFF